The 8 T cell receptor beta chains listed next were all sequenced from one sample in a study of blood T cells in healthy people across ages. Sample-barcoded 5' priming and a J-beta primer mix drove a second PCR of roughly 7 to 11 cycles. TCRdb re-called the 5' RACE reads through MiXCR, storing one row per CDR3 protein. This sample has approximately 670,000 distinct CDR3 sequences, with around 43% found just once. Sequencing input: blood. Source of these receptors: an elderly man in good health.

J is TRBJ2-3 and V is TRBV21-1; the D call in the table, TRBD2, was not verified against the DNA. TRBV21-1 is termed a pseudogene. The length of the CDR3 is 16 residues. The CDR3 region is CASSSHPADLTDTQYF. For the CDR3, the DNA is TGTGCCAGCAGCAGCCATCCAGCGGACCTCACAGATACGCAGTATTTT.

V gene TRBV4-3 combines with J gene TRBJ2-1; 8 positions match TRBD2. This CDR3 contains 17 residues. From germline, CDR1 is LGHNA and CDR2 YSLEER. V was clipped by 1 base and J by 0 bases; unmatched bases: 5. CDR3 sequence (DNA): TGCGCCAGCAGCCAAGCAGCAGCGGGGGTCTCCTACAATGAGCAGTTCTTC. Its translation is CASSQAAAGVSYNEQFF.

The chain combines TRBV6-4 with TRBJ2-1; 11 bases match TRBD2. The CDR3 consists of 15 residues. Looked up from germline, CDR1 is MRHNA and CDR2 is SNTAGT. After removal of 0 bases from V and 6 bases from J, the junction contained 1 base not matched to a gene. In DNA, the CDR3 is TGTGCCAGCAGTGACTCTAGCGGGGGGGCCAATGAGCAGTTCTTC. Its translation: CASSDSSGGANEQFF.

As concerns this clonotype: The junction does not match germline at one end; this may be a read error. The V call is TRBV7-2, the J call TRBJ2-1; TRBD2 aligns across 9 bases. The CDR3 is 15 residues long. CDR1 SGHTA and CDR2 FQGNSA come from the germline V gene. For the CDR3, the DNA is TGTGCCAGCATGGGTAGCGGGAGCTCCTACAATGCGCAGTTCTTC. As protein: CASMGSGSSYNAQFF.

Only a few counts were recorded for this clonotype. The CDR3 DNA is TGTGCCAGCAGCTCCTCGCGGGACAGGGCACAAGAGACCCAGTACTTC. It is translated as CASSSSRDRAQETQYF. This chain connects TRBV27 to TRBJ2-5, with 9 nucleotides matching TRBD1. CDR3 size: 16 residues. Germline CDR1 MNHEY, CDR2 SMNVEV (reference sequence). V lost 6 bases to trimming and J lost 2 bases; unmatched junction nucleotides: 10.

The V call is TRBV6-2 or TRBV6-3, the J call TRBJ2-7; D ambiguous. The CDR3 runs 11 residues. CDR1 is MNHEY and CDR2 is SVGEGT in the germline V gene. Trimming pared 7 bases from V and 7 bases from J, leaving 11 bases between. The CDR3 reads CASTDFGEQYF. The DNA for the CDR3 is TGTGCCAGCACTGATTTCGGTGAGCAGTACTTC.

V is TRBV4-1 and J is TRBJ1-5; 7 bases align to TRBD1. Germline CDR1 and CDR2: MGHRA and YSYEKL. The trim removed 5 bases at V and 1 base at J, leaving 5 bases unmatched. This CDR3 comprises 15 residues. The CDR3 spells CASSSGTVSNQPQHF. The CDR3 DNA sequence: TGCGCCAGCAGCTCCGGGACAGTAAGCAATCAGCCCCAGCATTTT.

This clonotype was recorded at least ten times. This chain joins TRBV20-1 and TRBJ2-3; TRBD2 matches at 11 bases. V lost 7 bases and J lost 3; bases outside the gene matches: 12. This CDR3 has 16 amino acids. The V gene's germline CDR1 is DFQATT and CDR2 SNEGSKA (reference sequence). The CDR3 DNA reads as TGCAGTGTCAGGGCCGATAGCGGGGGGGCAACAGATACGCAGTATTTT. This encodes CSVRADSGGATDTQYF.